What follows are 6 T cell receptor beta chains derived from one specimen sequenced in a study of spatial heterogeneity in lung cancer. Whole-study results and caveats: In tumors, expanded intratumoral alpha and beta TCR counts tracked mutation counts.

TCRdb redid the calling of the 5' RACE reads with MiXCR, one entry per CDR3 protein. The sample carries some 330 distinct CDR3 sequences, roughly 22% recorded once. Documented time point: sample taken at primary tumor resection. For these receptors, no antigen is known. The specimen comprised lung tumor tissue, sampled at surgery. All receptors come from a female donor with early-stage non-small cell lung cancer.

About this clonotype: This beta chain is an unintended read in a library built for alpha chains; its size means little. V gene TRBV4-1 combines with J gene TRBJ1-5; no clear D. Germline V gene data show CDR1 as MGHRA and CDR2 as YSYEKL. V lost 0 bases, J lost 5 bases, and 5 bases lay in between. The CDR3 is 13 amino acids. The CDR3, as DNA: TGCGCCAGCAGCCAAGAACGGGATCAGCCCCAGCATTTT. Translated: CASSQERDQPQHF.

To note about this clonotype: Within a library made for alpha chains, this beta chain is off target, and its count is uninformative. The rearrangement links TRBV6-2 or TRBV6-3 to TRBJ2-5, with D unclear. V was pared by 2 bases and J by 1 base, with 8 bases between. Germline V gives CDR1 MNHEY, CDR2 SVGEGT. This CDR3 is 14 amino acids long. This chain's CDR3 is CASSYMNSQETQYF. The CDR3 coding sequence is TGTGCCAGCAGTTACATGAACAGCCAAGAGACCCAGTACTTC.

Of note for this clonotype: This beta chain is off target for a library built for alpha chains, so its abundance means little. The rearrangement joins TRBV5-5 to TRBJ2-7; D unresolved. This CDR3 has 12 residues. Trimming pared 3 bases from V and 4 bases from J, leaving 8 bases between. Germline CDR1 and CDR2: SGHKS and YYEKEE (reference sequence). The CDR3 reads CASSYTEYEQYF. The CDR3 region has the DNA TGTGCCAGCAGCTACACCGAATACGAGCAGTACTTC.

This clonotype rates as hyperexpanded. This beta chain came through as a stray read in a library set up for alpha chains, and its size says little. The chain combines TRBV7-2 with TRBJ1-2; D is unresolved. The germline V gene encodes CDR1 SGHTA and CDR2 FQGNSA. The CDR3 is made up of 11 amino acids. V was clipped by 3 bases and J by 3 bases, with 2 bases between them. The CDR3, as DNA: TGTGCCAGCAGCTTCGACTATGGCTACACCTTC. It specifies CASSFDYGYTF.

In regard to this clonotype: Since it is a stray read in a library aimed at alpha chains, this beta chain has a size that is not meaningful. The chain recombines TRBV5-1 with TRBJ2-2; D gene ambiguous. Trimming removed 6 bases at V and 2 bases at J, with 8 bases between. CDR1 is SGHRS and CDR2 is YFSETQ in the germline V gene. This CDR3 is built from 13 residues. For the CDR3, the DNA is TGCGCCAGCACCCTTCCCAACACCGGGGAGCTGTTTTTT. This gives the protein CASTLPNTGELFF.

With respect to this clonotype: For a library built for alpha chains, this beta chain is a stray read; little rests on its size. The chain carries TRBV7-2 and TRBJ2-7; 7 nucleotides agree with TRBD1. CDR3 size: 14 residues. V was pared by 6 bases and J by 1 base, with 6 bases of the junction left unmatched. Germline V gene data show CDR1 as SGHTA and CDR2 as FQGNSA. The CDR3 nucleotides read TGTGCCAGCAGACGAGGGACAGATTCCTACGAGCAGTACTTC. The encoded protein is CASRRGTDSYEQYF.